The 11 T cell receptor beta chains given below trace back to one sample, sequenced in a study of spatial heterogeneity in lung cancer. Study-wide results and caveats: Counts of expanded alpha and beta TCRs within tumors tracked the tumor nonsynonymous mutation count.

These receptors lack a known antigen. Noted time point: sample taken at primary tumor resection. TCRdb used MiXCR to reprocess the 5' RACE reads, holding one entry per CDR3 protein. The data show 15,000 to 20,000 distinct CDR3 sequences, with approximately 6.5% seen just once and around a fifth held by the top ten. Sequencing was performed on lung tumor tissue, taken at surgery. Receptors were obtained from a female donor with early-stage non-small cell lung cancer.

In its sample, this clonotype was seen many times. The rearrangement joins TRBV7-9 to TRBJ1-5; D uncertain. The CDR3 is made up of 13 amino acids. Per the germline V gene, CDR1 is SEHNR and CDR2 is FQNEAQ (reference sequence). V was shortened by 5 bases and J by 1 base, with 6 bases between the two germline ends. The CDR3 DNA follows: TGTGCCAGCAGCCCAGACAGCAATCAGCCCCAGCATTTT. Translated: CASSPDSNQPQHF.

The sample holds a few counts of this clonotype. This chain links TRBV5-1 with TRBJ1-1, with D tentatively TRBD1 (6 bases). Trimming took off 3 bases at V and 6 bases at J, with 21 bases between the two ends. This CDR3 is built from 16 residues. The germline gives CDR1 SGHRS, CDR2 YFSETQ. CDR3 DNA: TGCGCCAGCAGCTCGAGGCCGGACAGCCCCCAATCTGAAGCTTTCTTT. Its translation is CASSSRPDSPQSEAFF.

This rearrangement joins TRBV5-1 to TRBJ2-3; 9 bases align to TRBD1. Germline V CDR1 and CDR2: SGHRS, YFSETQ. With 0 bases clipped from V and 3 bases from J, the junction kept 5 bases outside the gene matches. The CDR3 is made up of 16 amino acids. CDR3 nucleotide sequence: TGCGCCAGCAGCTTGGATAGGGACAGGGAAACAGATACGCAGTATTTT. Amino acids: CASSLDRDRETDTQYF.

This clonotype was seen at least ten times. This rearrangement joins TRBV5-1 to TRBJ1-2, with D possibly being TRBD1 (5 bases). The CDR3 has 15 residues. Germline lookup yields CDR1 SGHRS and CDR2 YFSETQ. Between the trimmed V and J ends, which lost 6 bases and 1 base, there was a span of 16 bases. This chain's CDR3 is CASTSGGADNYGYTF. CDR3 bases: TGCGCCAGCACCTCAGGCGGGGCCGATAACTATGGCTACACCTTC.

V is TRBV5-1 and J is TRBJ2-1, with 7 bases identical to TRBD1. The CDR3 has 15 amino acids. V was pared by 5 bases and J by 8 bases, with 13 bases of the junction left unmatched. The germline gives CDR1 SGHRS, CDR2 YFSETQ. The CDR3 protein is CASSWIGQVEDEQFF. DNA of the CDR3: TGCGCCAGCAGTTGGATCGGACAGGTGGAGGATGAGCAGTTCTTC.

The sample holds many counts of this clonotype. The V and J genes are TRBV28 and TRBJ2-7; D might be TRBD1 or TRBD2, each matching 5 bases. V lost 3 bases and J 5 bases, leaving 17 bases between the germline ends. Germline V gene lookup returns CDR1 MDHEN and CDR2 SYDVKM. The CDR3 has 15 residues. As DNA, the CDR3 is TGTGCCAGCAGTTTTGGGGGAAGGGAACCCCACGAGCAGTACTTC. Encoded protein: CASSFGGREPHEQYF.

This clonotype showed up many times. The chain has TRBV30 and TRBJ2-7; D is perhaps TRBD1 (5 bases). Trimming removed 1 base from V and 7 bases from J, with 17 bases in between. From germline, CDR1 is GTSNPN and CDR2 SVGIG (reference sequence). The CDR3 length is 14 residues. The CDR3, as DNA: TGTGCCTGGAGTGAGACAGAGGTTTCGGGTGAGCAGTACTTC. Translation: CAWSETEVSGEQYF. The variable domain in full, completed from reference TRBV30 and TRBJ2-7, reads SQTIHQWPATLVQPVGSPLSLECTVEGTSNPNLYWYRQAAGRGLQLLFYSVGIGQISSEVPQNLSASRPQDRQFILSSKKLLLSDSGFYLCAWSETEVSGEQYFGPGTRLTVT.

At least ten counts were recorded for this clonotype. The chain couples TRBV7-2 to TRBJ2-6; D might be TRBD1 (6 bases). The ends were cut back, 3 bases at V and 0 bases at J, with 21 bases in the middle. In germline, CDR1 is SGHTA, CDR2 FQGNSA. This CDR3 has 20 residues. CDR3 bases: TGTGCCAGCAGCTTTTATTTGGCCCCGGACAGAATCTCTGGGGCCAACGTCCTGACTTTC. It yields the protein CASSFYLAPDRISGANVLTF.

There are many counts of this clonotype. The V call is TRBV15, the J call TRBJ2-7; the match to TRBD1 covers 10 bases. CDR1 and CDR2 (germline): LNHNV, YYDKDF (reference sequence). Germline trimming cut 5 bases from V and 6 bases from J; bases unmatched to any gene: 10. This CDR3 comprises 15 residues. The CDR3 here is CATSVHRDRGGEQYF. CDR3 sequence (DNA): TGTGCCACCAGCGTTCACCGGGACAGGGGAGGCGAGCAGTACTTC.

This clonotype was counted many times. The CDR3 nucleotides are TGTGCCAGCAGCTTAAGGGGGATTGGGTCCAAAAACATTCAGTACTTC. Translated: CASSLRGIGSKNIQYF. V is TRBV11-2 and J is TRBJ2-4, with D tentatively TRBD1 (6 bases). The CDR3 totals 16 residues. CDR1 and CDR2 from the germline V gene are SGHAT and FQNNGV. V dropped 2 bases and J dropped 2 bases, with 13 bases sitting between them. Full variable domain (remainder filled in from reference TRBV11-2 and TRBJ2-4): EAGVAQSPRYKIIEKRQSVAFWCNPISGHATLYWYQQILGQGPKLLIQFQNNGVVDDSQLPKDRFSAERLKGVDSTLKIQPAKLEDSAVYLCASSLRGIGSKNIQYFGAGTRLSVL.

This clonotype has ten or more counts. The chain has TRBV7-3 and TRBJ2-2; unclear D gene. V shed 5 bases and J shed 0 bases, with 7 bases lying between them. This CDR3 spans 14 amino acids. Germline V gene lookup returns CDR1 SGHTA and CDR2 FQGTGA. The CDR3 bases are TGTGCCAGCAGCCCGACTGCGAACACCGGGGAGCTGTTTTTT. Residues: CASSPTANTGELFF.